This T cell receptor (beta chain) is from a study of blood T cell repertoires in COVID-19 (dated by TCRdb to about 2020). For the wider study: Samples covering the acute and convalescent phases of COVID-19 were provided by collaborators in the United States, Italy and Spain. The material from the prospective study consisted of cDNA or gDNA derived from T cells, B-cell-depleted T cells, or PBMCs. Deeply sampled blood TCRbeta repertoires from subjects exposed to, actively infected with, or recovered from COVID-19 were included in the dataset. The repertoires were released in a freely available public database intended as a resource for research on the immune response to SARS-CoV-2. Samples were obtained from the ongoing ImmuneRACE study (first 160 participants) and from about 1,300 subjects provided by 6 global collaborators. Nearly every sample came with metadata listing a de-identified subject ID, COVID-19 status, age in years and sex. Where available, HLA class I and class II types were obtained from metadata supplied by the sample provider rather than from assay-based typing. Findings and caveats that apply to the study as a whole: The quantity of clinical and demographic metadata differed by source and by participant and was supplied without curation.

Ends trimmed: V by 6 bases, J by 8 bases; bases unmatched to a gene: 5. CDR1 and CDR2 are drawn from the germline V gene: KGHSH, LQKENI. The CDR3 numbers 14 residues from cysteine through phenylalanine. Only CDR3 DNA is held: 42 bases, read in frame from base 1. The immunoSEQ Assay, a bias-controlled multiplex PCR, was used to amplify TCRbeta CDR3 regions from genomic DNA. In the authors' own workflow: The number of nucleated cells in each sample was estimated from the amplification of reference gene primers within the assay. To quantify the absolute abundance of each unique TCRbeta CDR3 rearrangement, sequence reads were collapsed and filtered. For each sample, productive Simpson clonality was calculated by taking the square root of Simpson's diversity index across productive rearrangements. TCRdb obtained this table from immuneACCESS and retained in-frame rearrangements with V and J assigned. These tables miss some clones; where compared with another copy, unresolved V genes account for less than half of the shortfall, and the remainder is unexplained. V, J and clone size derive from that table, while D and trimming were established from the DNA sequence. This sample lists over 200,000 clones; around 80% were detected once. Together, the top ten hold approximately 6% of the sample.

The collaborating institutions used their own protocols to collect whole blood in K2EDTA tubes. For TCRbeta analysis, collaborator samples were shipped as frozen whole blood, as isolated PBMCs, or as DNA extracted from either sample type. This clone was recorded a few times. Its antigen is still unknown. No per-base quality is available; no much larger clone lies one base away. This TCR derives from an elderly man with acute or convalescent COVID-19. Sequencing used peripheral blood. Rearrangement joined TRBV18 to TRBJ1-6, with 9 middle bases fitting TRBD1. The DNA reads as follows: TGTGCCAGCTCCCCGGGACAGGGCCATTCACCCCTCCACTTT. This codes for CASSPGQGHSPLHF.